This T cell receptor beta chain derives from a study of shared clonotypes between healthy human individuals. Study background: CD8 memory received one plate per donor, CD8 naive two, CD4 memory three and CD4 naive three.

This CDR3 is built from 16 residues. Germline V CDR1 and CDR2: SEHNR, FQNEAQ (reference sequence). V shed 5 bases and J shed 2 bases, with 16 bases lying between them. At least ten counts were recorded for this clone. As yet, its antigen is unknown. Broader study findings: Rarefaction indicated that sorted-subset sequencing remained incomplete although depth was large. Blood was the only sampled material, and tissue repertoires likely differ.

Produced via immunoSEQ multiplex PCR; TCRdb's table is partial and in-frame only. The sample carries some 2,000,000 clones, more than 90% recorded once. Specimen: naive CD4+ T cells sorted from blood. Stated subset: CD45RA+ positively selected. This clonotype originated in a man aged 18-30 years in good health. The rearrangement joins TRBV7-9 to TRBJ2-1; D perhaps matches TRBD2 (7 bases). The CDR3 sequence: CASSSLGGRTYNEQFF. In DNA, the CDR3 is TGTGCCAGCAGCAGTCTCGGGGGGCGCACCTACAATGAGCAGTTCTTC.